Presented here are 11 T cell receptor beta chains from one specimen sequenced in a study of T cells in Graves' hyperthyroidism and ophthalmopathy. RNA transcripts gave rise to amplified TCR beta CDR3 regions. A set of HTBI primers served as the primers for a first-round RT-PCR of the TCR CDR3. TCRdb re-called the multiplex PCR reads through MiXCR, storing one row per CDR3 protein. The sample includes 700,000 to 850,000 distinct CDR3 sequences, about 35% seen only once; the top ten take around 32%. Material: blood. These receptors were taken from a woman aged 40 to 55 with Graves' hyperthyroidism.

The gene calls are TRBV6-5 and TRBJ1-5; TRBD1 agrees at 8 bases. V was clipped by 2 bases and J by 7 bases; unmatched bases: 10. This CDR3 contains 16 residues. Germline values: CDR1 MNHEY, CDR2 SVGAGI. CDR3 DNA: TGTGCCAGCAGTTACCGTAGGACAGGGCCGACGCAGCCCCAGCATTTT. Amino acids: CASSYRRTGPTQPQHF.

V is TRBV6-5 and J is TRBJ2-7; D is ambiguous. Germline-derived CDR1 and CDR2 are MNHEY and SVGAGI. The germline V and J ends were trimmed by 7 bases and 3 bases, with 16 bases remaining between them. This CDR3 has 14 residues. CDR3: CASIAGPGDYEQYF. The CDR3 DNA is TGTGCCAGCATTGCCGGGCCCGGAGACTACGAGCAGTACTTC.

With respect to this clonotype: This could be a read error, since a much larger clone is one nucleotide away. CDR3 bases: TGTGCCATCAGTGAAAGACCGGGGTATCAGCCCCAGCATTTT. It is translated as CAISERPGYQPQHF. The chain couples TRBV10-3 to TRBJ1-5, with D unresolved. There are 14 residues in the CDR3. V lost 3 bases and J 5 bases, leaving 11 bases between the germline ends. The germline gives CDR1 ENHRY, CDR2 SYGVKD.

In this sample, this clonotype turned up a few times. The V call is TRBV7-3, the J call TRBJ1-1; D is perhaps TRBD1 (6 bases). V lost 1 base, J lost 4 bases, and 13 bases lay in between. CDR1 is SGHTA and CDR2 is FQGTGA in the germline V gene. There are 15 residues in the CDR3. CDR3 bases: TGTGCCAGCAGCTTAAACACAGGGCGGGGCACTGAAGCTTTCTTT. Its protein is CASSLNTGRGTEAFF.

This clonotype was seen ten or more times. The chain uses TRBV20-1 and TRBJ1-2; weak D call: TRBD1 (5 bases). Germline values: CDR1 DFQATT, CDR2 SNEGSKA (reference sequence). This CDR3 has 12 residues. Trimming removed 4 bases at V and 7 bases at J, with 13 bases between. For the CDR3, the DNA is TGCAGTGCTATTGCAGGGTCGTCTGGCTACACCTTC. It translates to CSAIAGSSGYTF.

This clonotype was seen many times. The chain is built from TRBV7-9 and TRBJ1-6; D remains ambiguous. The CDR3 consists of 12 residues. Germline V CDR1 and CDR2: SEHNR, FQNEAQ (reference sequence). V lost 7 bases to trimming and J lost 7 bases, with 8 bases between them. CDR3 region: CASTGTNSPLHF. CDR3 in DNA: TGTGCCAGCACGGGCACCAATTCACCCCTCCACTTT.

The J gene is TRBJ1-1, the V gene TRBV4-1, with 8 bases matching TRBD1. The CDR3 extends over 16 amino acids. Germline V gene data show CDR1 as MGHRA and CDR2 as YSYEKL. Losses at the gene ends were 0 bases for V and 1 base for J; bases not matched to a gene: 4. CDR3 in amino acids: CASSQDRTGWNTEAFF. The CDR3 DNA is TGCGCCAGCAGCCAAGATAGGACAGGGTGGAACACTGAAGCTTTCTTT.

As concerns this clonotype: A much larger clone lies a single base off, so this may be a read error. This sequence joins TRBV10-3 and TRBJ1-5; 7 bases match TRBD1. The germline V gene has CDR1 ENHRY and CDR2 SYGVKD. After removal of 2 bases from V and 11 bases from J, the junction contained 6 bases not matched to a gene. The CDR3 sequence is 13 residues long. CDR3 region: CAISETGALAQHF. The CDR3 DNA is TGTGCCATCAGTGAGACAGGGGCCCTGGCCCAGCATTTT.

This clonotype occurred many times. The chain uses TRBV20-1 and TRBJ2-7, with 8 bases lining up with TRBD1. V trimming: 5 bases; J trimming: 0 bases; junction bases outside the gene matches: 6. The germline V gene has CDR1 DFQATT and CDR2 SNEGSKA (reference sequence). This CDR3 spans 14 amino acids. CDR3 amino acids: CSAGRTGPSYEQYF. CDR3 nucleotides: TGCAGTGCTGGAAGGACAGGGCCCTCCTACGAGCAGTACTTC.

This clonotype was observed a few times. The CDR3 bases are TGTGCCAGCACCAATAACGTGGCCGGGGAGCTGTTTTTT. Protein sequence: CASTNNVAGELFF. The chain employs TRBV6-5 and TRBJ2-2; D is undetermined. The germline gives CDR1 MNHEY, CDR2 SVGAGI. This CDR3 spans 13 amino acids. V was clipped by 7 bases and J by 6 bases, with 12 bases between them.

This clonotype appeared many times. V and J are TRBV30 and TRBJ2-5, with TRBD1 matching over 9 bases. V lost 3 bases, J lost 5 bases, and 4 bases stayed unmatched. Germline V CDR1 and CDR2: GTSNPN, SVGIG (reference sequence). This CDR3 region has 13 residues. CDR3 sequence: CAWRRQGVETQYF. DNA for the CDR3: TGTGCCTGGAGGAGACAGGGGGTTGAGACCCAGTACTTC.